This is a list of T cell receptor beta chains from one sample in a study of shared clonotypes between healthy human individuals. Produced via immunoSEQ multiplex PCR; TCRdb's table is partial and in-frame only. This sample has about 1.1 million clones, with 60% to 80% found just once. Sample: memory CD4+ T cells from PBMCs. The receptors originated from a man aged 18 to 30 in good health. Some clones in this sample may be carry-over from other donors' samples. The CDR3 runs from the conserved cysteine through the conserved F or W. The D gene is left open where the match is weak. Expanded clones get a size class; other rows say once, few or many, or leave the size out.

d_call	v_call	j_call	clone_size	cdr3_nt	cdr3_aa
.	TRBV2	TRBJ2-1	.	TGTGCCAGCAGTGCGACCGGGACGTATAATGAGCAGTTCTTC	CASSATGTYNEQFF
TRBD1	TRBV7-2	TRBJ2-7	.	TGTGCCAGCAGCTTCGGGACAGGGGGCCACGAGCAGTACTTC	CASSFGTGGHEQYF
.	TRBV28	TRBJ2-6	.	TGTGCCAGCAGTCAACAGGGAACTGGGGCCAACGTCCTGACTTTC	CASSQQGTGANVLTF
TRBD1	TRBV5-1	TRBJ1-5	.	TGCGCCAGCAGCTTGACAGGGGGCGGACAGCCCCAGCATTTT	CASSLTGGGQPQHF
TRBD1	TRBV30	TRBJ1-6	once	TGTGCCTGGAGGACAGGGTGGAATTCACCCCTCCACTTT	CAWRTGWNSPLHF
.	TRBV29-1	TRBJ2-7	.	TGCAGCGTTGAAGATCTCGGCAAGCAGTACTTC	CSVEDLGKQYF
TRBD1	TRBV6-6	TRBJ1-1	few	TGTGCCAGCAGCGCGGACAGGGGGCGGACTGAAGCTTTCTTT	CASSADRGRTEAFF
.	TRBV5-1	TRBJ1-2	.	TGCGCCAGCAGCTTGGATGGCAGAGACTATGGCTACACCTTC	CASSLDGRDYGYTF
TRBD2	TRBV7-6	TRBJ2-7	.	TGTGCCAGCAGCCCCTCCTCCGGGGGGGCTAGCGGGAAGTCCTACGAGCAGTACTTC	CASSPSSGGASGKSYEQYF
TRBD1	TRBV6-1	TRBJ2-1	.	TGTGCCAGCAGTCCACAGACAGGGGGGCAGTTCTTC	CASSPQTGGQFF
TRBD2	TRBV30	TRBJ2-5	.	TGTGCCTGGAGTAGCGGGAGCGGGCAAGAGACCCAGTACTTC	CAWSSGSGQETQYF
.	TRBV20-1	TRBJ1-4	.	TGCAGTGCTAGACATCAGGGTGCGGTGTTTTTT	CSARHQGAVFF
TRBD1	TRBV5-1	TRBJ1-2	many	TGCGCCAGCAGCCCTAGAGCGGGACAGTATAACTATGGCTACACCTTC	CASSPRAGQYNYGYTF
TRBD1	TRBV19	TRBJ1-6	few	TGTGCCAGTAGAACGGGACAGGGGAATTCACCCCTCCACTTT	CASRTGQGNSPLHF
.	TRBV5-1	TRBJ2-7	.	TGCGCCAGCAGCTTAGGCTACGAGCAGTACTTC	CASSLGYEQYF
TRBD1	TRBV5-4	TRBJ2-7	once	TGTGCCAGCAGCGGGGGACAGGGGGCAGTCTACGAGCAGTACTTC	CASSGGQGAVYEQYF
.	TRBV6-1	TRBJ1-1	.	TGTGCCAGCAGTGGACCGAACACTGAAGCTTTCTTT	CASSGPNTEAFF
.	TRBV2	TRBJ2-1	.	TGTGCCAGCATGGTGCGACCCGCTGGTGAGCAGTTCTTC	CASMVRPAGEQFF
.	TRBV29-1	TRBJ2-2	.	TGCAGCGTTCAGTTGAGCCGGTCGAACACCGGGGAGCTGTTTTTT	CSVQLSRSNTGELFF
.	TRBV28	TRBJ2-7	.	TGTGCCAGCAGCCTTGTTCAGACTGCAGCCGAGCAGTACTTC	CASSLVQTAAEQYF
TRBD1	TRBV5-1	TRBJ2-5	.	TGCGCCAGCACCGAGGGGGCCCTCCAAGAGACCCAGTACTTC	CASTEGALQETQYF
TRBD1	TRBV28	TRBJ1-2	.	TGTGCCAGCAGTTTACCTGCCGGGACAGGGAGGTATGGCTACACCTTC	CASSLPAGTGRYGYTF
.	TRBV18	TRBJ2-4	.	TGTGCCAGCTCACCAGGGGGCGGTGGAAACATTCAGTACTTC	CASSPGGGGNIQYF
.	TRBV28	TRBJ1-2	.	TGTGCCAGCAGTTTATACGGGTCCTATGGCTACACCTTC	CASSLYGSYGYTF
.	TRBV28	TRBJ1-2	.	TGTGCCAGCAGCTCCCTCCAGAGCACCCTCTATGGCTACACCTTC	CASSSLQSTLYGYTF
.	TRBV7-6	TRBJ2-2	.	TGTGCCAGCAGTACCGATGAGCTGTTTTTT	CASSTDELFF
TRBD2	TRBV5-1	TRBJ2-1	.	TGCGCCAGCAGCTTGGTCGGGACTAGCGGGAGTATGAGCTCCTACAATGAGCAGTTCTTC	CASSLVGTSGSMSSYNEQFF
.	TRBV28	TRBJ1-2	.	TGTGCCAGCAGTTCGGGGGAGCTTGGCTACACCTTC	CASSSGELGYTF
TRBD1	TRBV19	TRBJ1-1	few	TGTGCCAGTAGTATTCGACAGGGATCCACTGAAGCTTTCTTT	CASSIRQGSTEAFF
TRBD2	TRBV29-1	TRBJ2-2	once	TGCAGCGTTAGCCTGAGGCTAGCGGTACAACACGCGAACACCGGGGAGCTGTTTTTT	CSVSLRLAVQHANTGELFF
.	TRBV20-1	TRBJ1-1	once	TGCAGTCTCGGGAAGAACACTGAAGCTTTCTTT	CSLGKNTEAFF
TRBD1	TRBV19	TRBJ1-4	once	TGTGCCAGCGCGTTAGGGGGCGCCGCTAATGAAAAACTGTTTTTT	CASALGGAANEKLFF
TRBD2	TRBV5-1	TRBJ2-1	once	TGCGCCAGCAGAAAGGGACTAGCGTACAATGAGCAGTTCTTC	CASRKGLAYNEQFF
.	TRBV7-6	TRBJ1-2	.	TGTGCCAGCAGCCACCCGGGGGTTGGCTACACCTTC	CASSHPGVGYTF
.	TRBV7-2	TRBJ2-1	.	TGTGCCAGCAGCTTAGAGACCTACAATGAGCAGTTCTTC	CASSLETYNEQFF
TRBD1	TRBV29-1	TRBJ1-2	few	TGCAGCGTGGGGACAGGGGCCTATGGCTACACCTTC	CSVGTGAYGYTF
.	TRBV25-1	TRBJ2-4	.	TGTGCCAGCAGTGAACACGGGGTTAAGGAAAACATTCAGTACTTC	CASSEHGVKENIQYF
.	TRBV7-9	TRBJ2-4	.	TGTGCCAGCAGCTCAATGGCCAAAAACATTCAGTACTTC	CASSSMAKNIQYF
.	TRBV12-5	TRBJ2-2	.	TGTGCTAGTGGGGTAGGAAACACCGGGGAGCTGTTTTTT	CASGVGNTGELFF
TRBD2	TRBV4-1	TRBJ2-1	.	TGCGCCAGCAGCCAAGTTGCTAGCGGGGCCTACAATGAGCAGTTCTTC	CASSQVASGAYNEQFF